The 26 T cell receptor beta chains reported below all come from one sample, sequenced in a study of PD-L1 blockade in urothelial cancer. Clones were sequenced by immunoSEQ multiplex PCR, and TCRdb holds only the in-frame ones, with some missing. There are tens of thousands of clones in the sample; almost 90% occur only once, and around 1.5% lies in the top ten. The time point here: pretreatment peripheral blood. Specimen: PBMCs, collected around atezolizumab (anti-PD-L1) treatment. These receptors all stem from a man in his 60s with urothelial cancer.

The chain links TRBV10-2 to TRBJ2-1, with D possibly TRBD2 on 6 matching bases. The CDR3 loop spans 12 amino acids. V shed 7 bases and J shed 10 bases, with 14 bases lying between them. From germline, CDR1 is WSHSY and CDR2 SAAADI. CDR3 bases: TGCGCCAGCATGCTGGGGGGACGGGAGCAGTTCTTC. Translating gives CASMLGGREQFF.

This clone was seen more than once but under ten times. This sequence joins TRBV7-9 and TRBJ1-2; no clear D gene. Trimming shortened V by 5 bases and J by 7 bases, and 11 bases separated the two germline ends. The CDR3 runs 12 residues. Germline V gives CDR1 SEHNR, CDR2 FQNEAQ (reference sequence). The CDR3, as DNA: TGTGCCAGCAGCCCAAATAGTTTTGGCTACACCTTC. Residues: CASSPNSFGYTF.

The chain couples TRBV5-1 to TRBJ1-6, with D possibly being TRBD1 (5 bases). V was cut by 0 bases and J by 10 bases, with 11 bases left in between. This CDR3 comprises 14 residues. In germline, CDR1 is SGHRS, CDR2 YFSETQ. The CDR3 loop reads CASSLDRMESPLHF. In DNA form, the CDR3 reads TGCGCCAGCAGCTTGGACAGGATGGAATCACCCCTCCACTTT.

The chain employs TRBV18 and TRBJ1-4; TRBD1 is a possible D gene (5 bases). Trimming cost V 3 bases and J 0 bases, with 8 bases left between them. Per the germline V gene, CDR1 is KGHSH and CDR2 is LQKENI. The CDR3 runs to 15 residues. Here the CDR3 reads CASSPLTATNEKLFF. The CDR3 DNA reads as TGTGCCAGCTCACCCCTGACAGCAACTAATGAAAAACTGTTTTTT.

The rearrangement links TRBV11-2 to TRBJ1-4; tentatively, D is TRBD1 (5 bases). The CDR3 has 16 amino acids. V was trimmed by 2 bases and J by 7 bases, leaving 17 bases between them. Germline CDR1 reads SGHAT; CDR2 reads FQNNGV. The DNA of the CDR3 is TGTGCCAGCAGCTTAAAGGGCTTAGGGGAGGGTGAAAAACTGTTTTTT. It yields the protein CASSLKGLGEGEKLFF. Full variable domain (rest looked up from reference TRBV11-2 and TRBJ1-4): EAGVAQSPRYKIIEKRQSVAFWCNPISGHATLYWYQQILGQGPKLLIQFQNNGVVDDSQLPKDRFSAERLKGVDSTLKIQPAKLEDSAVYLCASSLKGLGEGEKLFFGSGTQLSVL.

CDR3 nucleotides: TGTGCCAGCAGCTTAGTAGCCCTAGCGGGAGCCAGCTCCTACGAGCAGTACTTC. Amino acid sequence: CASSLVALAGASSYEQYF. V is TRBV7-2 and J is TRBJ2-7, with 10 positions matching TRBD2. V gave up 1 base and J gave up 0 bases; unmatched junction bases: 9. Germline values: CDR1 SGHTA, CDR2 FQGNSA. CDR3 length: 18 residues.

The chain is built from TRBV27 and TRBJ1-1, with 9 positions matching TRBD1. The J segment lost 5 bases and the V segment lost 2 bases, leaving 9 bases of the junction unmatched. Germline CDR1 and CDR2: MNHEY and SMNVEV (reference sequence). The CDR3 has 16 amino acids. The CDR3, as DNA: TGTGCCAGCAGTTTAACCCCGGGACAGGGAGTAACTGAAGCTTTCTTT. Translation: CASSLTPGQGVTEAFF.

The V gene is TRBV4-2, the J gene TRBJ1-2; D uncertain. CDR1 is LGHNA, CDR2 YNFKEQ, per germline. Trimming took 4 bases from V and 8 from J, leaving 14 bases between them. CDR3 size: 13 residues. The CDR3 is CASSPREGSGYTF. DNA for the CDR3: TGTGCCAGCAGCCCCCGGGAGGGCTCGGGCTACACCTTC.

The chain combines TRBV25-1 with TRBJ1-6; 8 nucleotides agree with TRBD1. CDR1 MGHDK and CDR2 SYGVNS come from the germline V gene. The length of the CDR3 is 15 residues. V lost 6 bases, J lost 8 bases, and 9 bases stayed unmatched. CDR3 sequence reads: CASSLLDRVDSPLHF. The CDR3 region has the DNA TGTGCCAGCAGCCTCCTGGACAGGGTAGATTCACCCCTCCACTTT.

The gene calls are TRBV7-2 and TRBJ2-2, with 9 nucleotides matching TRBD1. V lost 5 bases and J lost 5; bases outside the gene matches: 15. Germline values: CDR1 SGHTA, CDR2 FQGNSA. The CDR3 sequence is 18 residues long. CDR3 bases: TGTGCCAGCAGCCCAGGCCACATCGGACAGGGGTGGACCGGGGAGCTGTTTTTT. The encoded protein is CASSPGHIGQGWTGELFF.

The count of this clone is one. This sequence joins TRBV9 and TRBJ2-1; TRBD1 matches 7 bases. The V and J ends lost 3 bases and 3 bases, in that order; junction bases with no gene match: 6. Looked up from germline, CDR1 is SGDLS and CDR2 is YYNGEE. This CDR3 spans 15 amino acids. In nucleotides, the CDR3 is TGTGCCAGCAGCGCGACAGGGAATTTCTACAATGAGCAGTTCTTC. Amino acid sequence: CASSATGNFYNEQFF. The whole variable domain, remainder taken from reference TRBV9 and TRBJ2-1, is DSGVTQTPKHLITATGQRVTLRCSPRSGDLSVYWYQQSLDQGLQFLIQYYNGEERAKGNILERFSAQQFPDLHSELNLSSLELGDSALYFCASSATGNFYNEQFFGPGTRLTVL.

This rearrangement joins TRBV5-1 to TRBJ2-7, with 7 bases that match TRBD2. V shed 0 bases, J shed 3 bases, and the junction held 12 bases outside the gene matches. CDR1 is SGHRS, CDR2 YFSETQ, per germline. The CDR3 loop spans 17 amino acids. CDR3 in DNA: TGCGCCAGCAGCTTGGCCAGGACTAGTTCTGTCTACTACGAGCAGTACTTC. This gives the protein CASSLARTSSVYYEQYF.

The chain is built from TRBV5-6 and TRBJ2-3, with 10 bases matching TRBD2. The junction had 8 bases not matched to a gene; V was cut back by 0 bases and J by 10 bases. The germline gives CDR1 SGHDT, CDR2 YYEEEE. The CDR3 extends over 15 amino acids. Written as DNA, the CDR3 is TGTGCCAGCAGCTTGGCGCTAGCGGGAGCCTCGTCGCAGTATTTT. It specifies CASSLALAGASSQYF.

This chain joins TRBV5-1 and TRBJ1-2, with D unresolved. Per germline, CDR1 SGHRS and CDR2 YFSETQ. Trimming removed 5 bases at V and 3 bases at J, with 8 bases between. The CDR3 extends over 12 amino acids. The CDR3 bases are TGCGCCAGCAGTCGGGGAGACTATGGCTACACCTTC. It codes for CASSRGDYGYTF.

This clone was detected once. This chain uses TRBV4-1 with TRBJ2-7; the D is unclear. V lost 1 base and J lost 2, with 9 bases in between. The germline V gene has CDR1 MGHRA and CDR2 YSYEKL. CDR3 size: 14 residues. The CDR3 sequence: CASSQGNRAYEQYF. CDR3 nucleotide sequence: TGCGCCAGCAGCCAAGGAAATCGGGCCTACGAGCAGTACTTC.

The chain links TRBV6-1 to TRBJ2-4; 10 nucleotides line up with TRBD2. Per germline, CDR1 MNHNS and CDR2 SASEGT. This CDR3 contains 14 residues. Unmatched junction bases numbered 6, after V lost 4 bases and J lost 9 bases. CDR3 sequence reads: CASSALAGVPIQYF. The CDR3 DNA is TGTGCCAGCAGTGCGCTAGCGGGAGTACCCATTCAGTACTTC.

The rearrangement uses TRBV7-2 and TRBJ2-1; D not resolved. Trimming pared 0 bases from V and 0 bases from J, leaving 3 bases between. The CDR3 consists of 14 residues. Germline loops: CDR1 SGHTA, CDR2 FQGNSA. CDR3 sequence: CASSLALSYNEQFF. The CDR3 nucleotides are TGTGCCAGCAGCTTAGCTCTCTCCTACAATGAGCAGTTCTTC. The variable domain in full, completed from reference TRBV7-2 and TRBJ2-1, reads GAGVSQSPSNKVTEKGKDVELRCDPISGHTALYWYRQSLGQGLEFLIYFQGNSAPDKSGLPSDRFSAERTGGSVSTLTIQRTQQEDSAVYLCASSLALSYNEQFFGPGTRLTVL.

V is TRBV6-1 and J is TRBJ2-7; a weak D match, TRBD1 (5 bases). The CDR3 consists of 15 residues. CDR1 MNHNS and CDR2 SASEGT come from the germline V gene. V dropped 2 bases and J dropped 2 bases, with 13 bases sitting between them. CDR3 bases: TGTGCCAGCAGTGAAATTGCGACAGTGGCCTACGAGCAGTACTTC. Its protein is CASSEIATVAYEQYF.

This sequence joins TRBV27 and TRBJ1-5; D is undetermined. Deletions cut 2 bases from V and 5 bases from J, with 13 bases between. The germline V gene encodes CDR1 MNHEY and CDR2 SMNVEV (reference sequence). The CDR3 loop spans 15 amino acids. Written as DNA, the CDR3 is TGTGCCAGCAGTTTAGCCAGCTCCGGGTATCAGCCCCAGCATTTT. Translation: CASSLASSGYQPQHF.

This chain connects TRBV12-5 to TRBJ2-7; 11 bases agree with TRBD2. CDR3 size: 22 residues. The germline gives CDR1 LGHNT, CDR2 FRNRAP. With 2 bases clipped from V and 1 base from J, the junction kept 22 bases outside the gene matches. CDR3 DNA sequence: TGTGCTAGTGGTTTGATTAGCGGGAGGGCCGTTTGGCGTTGGGGGAGGTCCTACGAGCAGTACTTC. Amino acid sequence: CASGLISGRAVWRWGRSYEQYF.

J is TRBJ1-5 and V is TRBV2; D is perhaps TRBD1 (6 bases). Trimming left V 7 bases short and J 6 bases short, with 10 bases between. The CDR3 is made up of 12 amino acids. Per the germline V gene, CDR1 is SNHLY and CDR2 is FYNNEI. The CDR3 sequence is CASKGEGQPQHF. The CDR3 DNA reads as TGTGCCAGCAAGGGGGAGGGTCAGCCCCAGCATTTT.

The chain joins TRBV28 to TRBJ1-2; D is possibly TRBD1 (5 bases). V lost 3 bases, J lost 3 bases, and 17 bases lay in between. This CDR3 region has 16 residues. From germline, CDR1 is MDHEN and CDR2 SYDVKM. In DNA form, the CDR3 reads TGTGCCAGCAGTTTTGGATCGGCAGGGTTGGACTATGGCTACACCTTC. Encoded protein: CASSFGSAGLDYGYTF.

The CDR3 loop reads CASSLVEGQETQYF. CDR3 bases: TGTGCCAGCAGCTTAGTTGAGGGTCAAGAGACCCAGTACTTC. The chain employs TRBV7-2 and TRBJ2-5, with D possibly TRBD2 on 5 matching bases. V lost 1 base, J lost 2 bases, and 8 bases lay in between. Per germline, CDR1 SGHTA and CDR2 FQGNSA. The CDR3 contains 14 residues. Full variable domain (remainder filled in from reference TRBV7-2 and TRBJ2-5): GAGVSQSPSNKVTEKGKDVELRCDPISGHTALYWYRQSLGQGLEFLIYFQGNSAPDKSGLPSDRFSAERTGGSVSTLTIQRTQQEDSAVYLCASSLVEGQETQYFGPGTRLLVL.

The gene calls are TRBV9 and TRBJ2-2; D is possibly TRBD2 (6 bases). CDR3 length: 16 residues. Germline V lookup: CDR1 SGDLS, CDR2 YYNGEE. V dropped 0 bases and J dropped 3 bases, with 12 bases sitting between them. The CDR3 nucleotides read TGTGCCAGCAGCGTAGATACCTGGGGGGACACCGGGGAGCTGTTTTTT. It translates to CASSVDTWGDTGELFF.

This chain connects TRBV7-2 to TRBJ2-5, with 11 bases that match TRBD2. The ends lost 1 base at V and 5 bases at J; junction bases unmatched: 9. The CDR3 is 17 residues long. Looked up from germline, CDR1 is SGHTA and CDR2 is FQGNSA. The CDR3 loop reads CASSLDTSGGLGETQYF. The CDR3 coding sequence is TGTGCCAGCAGCTTAGATACTAGCGGGGGACTAGGGGAGACCCAGTACTTC.

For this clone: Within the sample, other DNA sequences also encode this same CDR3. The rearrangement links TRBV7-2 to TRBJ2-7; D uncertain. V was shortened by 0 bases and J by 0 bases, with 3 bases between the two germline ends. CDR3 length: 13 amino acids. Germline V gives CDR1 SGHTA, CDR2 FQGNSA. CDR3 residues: CASSLASSYEQYF. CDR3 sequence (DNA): TGTGCCAGCAGCTTAGCCAGCTCCTACGAGCAGTACTTC.